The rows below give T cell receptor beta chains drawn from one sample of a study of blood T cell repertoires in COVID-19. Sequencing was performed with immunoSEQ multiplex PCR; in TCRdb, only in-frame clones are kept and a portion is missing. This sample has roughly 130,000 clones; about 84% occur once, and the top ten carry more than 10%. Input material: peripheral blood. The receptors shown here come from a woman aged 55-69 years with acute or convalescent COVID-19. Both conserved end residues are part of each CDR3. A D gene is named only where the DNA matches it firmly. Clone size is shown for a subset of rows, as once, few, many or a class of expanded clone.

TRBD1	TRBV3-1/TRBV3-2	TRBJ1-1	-	CASSQEGQATGSFTEAFF	TGTGCCAGCAGCCAAGAAGGCCAGGCGACAGGGTCGTTCACTGAAGCTTTCTTT
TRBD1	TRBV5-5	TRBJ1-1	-	CASSQRTGRMNTEAFF	TGTGCCAGCAGCCAAAGGACAGGTAGGATGAACACTGAAGCTTTCTTT
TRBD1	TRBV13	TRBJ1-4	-	CASSKGGNEKLFF	TGTGCCAGCAGCAAAGGGGGCAATGAAAAACTGTTTTTT
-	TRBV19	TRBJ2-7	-	CASSYRGGSSYEQYF	TGTGCCAGTAGTTATCGGGGTGGGAGCTCCTACGAGCAGTACTTC
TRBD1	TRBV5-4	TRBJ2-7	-	CASSLGQGNYEQYF	TGTGCCAGCAGCCTGGGACAGGGGAACTACGAGCAGTACTTC
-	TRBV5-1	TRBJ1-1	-	CASSPQRAANEAFF	TGCGCCAGCAGCCCCCAGAGGGCGGCGAATGAAGCTTTCTTT
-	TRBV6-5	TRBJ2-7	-	CASSYRHSYEQYF	TGTGCCAGCAGTTATAGGCACAGCTACGAGCAGTACTTC
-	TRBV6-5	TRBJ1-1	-	CASQGPYTEAFF	TGTGCCAGTCAGGGTCCGTACACTGAAGCTTTCTTT
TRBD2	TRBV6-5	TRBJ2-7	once	CASQAGGTYEQYF	TGTGCCAGCCAAGCGGGGGGTACCTACGAGCAGTACTTC
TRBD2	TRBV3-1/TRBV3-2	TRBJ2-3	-	CASSQGTSGGVSQYF	TGTGCCAGCAGCCAGGGGACTAGCGGGGGGGTGTCGCAGTATTTT
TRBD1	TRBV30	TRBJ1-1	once	CAWMYTGGDTEAFF	TGTGCCTGGATGTACACAGGGGGCGACACTGAAGCTTTCTTT
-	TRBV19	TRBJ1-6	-	CASSIRWPTTGNLHF	TGTGCCAGTAGTATCCGGTGGCCGACCACAGGGAATCTCCACTTT
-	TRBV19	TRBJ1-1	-	CASSMKGRGTEAFF	TGTGCCAGTAGTATGAAGGGGCGGGGCACTGAAGCTTTCTTT
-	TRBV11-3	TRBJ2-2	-	CAGSLGSYGELFF	TGTGCCGGCAGCTTAGGTTCTTATGGGGAGCTGTTTTTT
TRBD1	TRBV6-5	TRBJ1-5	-	CAGTGDGNQPQHF	TGTGCCGGCACAGGGGATGGCAATCAGCCCCAGCATTTT
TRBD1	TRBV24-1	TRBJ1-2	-	CATSDLTGDYGYTF	TGTGCCACCAGTGATTTGACAGGGGACTATGGCTACACCTTC
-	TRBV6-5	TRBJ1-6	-	CASKSGGANSPLHF	TGTGCCAGCAAGTCGGGGGGCGCGAATTCACCCCTCCACTTT
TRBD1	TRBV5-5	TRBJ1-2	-	CASNPGTGKYGYTF	TGTGCCAGCAACCCCGGGACAGGGAAGTATGGCTACACCTTC
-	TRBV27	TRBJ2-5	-	CASSLQETQYF	TGTGCCAGCAGTCTGCAAGAGACCCAGTACTTC
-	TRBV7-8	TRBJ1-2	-	CASSLVPGTAGYTF	TGTGCCAGCAGCTTAGTACCAGGGACTGCTGGCTACACCTTC
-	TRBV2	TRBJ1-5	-	CASSEGISNQPQHF	TGTGCCAGCAGTGAAGGTATTAGCAATCAGCCCCAGCATTTT
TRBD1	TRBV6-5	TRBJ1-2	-	CTSQGGTYGYTF	TGTACTTCTCAGGGGGGCACTTATGGCTACACCTTC
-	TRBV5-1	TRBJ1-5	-	CASSLVGRVDQPQHF	TGCGCCAGCAGCTTGGTAGGCAGGGTCGATCAGCCCCAGCATTTT
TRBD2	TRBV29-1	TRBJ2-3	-	CSVRRLTSGGAGTQYF	TGCAGCGTACGCAGACTGACTAGCGGGGGGGCCGGTACGCAGTATTTT
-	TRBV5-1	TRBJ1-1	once	CASSSWTGNTEAFF	TGCGCCAGCAGCTCCTGGACGGGAAACACTGAAGCTTTCTTT
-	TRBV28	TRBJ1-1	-	CASSQTGYTEAFF	TGTGCCAGCAGTCAAACAGGGTACACTGAAGCTTTCTTT
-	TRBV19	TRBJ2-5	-	CASKGSGPRETQYF	TGTGCCAGTAAGGGTAGCGGCCCCCGGGAGACCCAGTACTTC
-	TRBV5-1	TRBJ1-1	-	CASSTLRTVNTEAFF	TGCGCCAGCAGCACTCTTAGGACAGTGAACACTGAAGCTTTCTTT
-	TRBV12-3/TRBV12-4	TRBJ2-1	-	CASSPRVQQFF	TGTGCCAGCAGTCCTCGGGTGCAGCAGTTCTTC
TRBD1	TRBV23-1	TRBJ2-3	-	CASSQRTGGARIGPDTQYF	TGCGCCAGCAGTCAACGGACAGGGGGCGCTAGGATCGGCCCAGATACGCAGTATTTT
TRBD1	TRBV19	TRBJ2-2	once	CASSDRGRNTGELFF	TGTGCCAGTAGCGACAGGGGACGGAACACCGGGGAGCTGTTTTTT
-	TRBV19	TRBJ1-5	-	CASSIREGQPQHF	TGTGCCAGTAGTATCAGGGAGGGTCAGCCCCAGCATTTT
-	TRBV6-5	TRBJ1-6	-	CASSRTRNSPLHF	TGTGCCAGCAGTCGGACAAGGAATTCACCCCTCCACTTT
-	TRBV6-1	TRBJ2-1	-	CASSEAFARQFF	TGTGCCAGCAGTGAAGCCTTCGCTAGGCAGTTCTTC
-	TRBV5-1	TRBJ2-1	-	CASSWSGSVSDNEQFF	TGCGCCAGCAGCTGGAGCGGAAGTGTCTCGGACAATGAGCAGTTCTTC
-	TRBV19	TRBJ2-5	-	CASSIGQAKETQYF	TGTGCCAGTAGTATAGGGCAGGCGAAAGAGACCCAGTACTTC
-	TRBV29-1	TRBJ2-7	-	CSVEDSGGKTYEQYF	TGCAGCGTTGAAGACTCCGGGGGAAAAACCTACGAGCAGTACTTC
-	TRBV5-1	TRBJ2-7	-	CASSLSNRPHEQYF	TGCGCCAGCAGCTTGTCTAACAGGCCACACGAGCAGTACTTC
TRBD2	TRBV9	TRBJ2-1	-	CASSVTSGTNNEQFF	TGTGCCAGCAGCGTTACTAGCGGGACCAACAATGAGCAGTTCTTC
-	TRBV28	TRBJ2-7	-	CASRAQGLTYEQYF	TGTGCCAGCAGGGCGCAGGGACTCACCTACGAGCAGTACTTC
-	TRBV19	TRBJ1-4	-	CASSTGARISEKLFF	TGTGCCAGTAGTACTGGGGCGCGCATAAGTGAAAAACTGTTTTTT
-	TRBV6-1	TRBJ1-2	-	CASSETRDGYTF	TGTGCCAGCAGTGAAACCAGGGATGGCTACACCTTC
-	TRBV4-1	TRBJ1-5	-	CASSLEGGGSRDQPQHF	TGCGCCAGCAGCCTTGAGGGGGGCGGGAGTCGAGATCAGCCCCAGCATTTT
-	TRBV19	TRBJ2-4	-	CASSIGPGGLENIQYF	TGTGCCAGTAGTATCGGCCCGGGGGGCCTTGAGAACATTCAGTACTTC
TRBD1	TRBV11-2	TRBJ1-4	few	CASSYGTGQGKLFF	TGTGCCAGCAGCTACGGGACAGGGCAGGGAAAACTGTTTTTT
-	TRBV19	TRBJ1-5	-	CASSMEGSNQPQHF	TGTGCCAGTAGTATGGAGGGGTCTAATCAGCCCCAGCATTTT
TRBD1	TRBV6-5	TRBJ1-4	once	CASSTSGGQLFF	TGTGCCAGCAGTACCTCAGGGGGGCAACTGTTTTTT
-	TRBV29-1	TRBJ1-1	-	CSVQDRPNLNTEAFF	TGCAGCGTTCAGGATCGACCCAACCTGAACACTGAAGCTTTCTTT
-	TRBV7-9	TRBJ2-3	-	CASSLSGGATDTQYF	TGTGCCAGCAGCTTAAGTGGGGGCGCCACAGATACGCAGTATTTT
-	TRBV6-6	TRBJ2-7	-	CASSYSRVSYEQYF	TGTGCCAGCAGTTACTCGAGGGTGTCCTACGAGCAGTACTTC
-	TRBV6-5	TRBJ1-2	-	CASSYSLTGPGYGYTF	TGTGCCAGCAGTTACTCGTTAACAGGCCCAGGCTATGGCTACACCTTC
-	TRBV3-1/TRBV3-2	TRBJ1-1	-	CASSLGGWNTEAFF	TGTGCCAGCAGTCTCGGGGGGTGGAACACTGAAGCTTTCTTT
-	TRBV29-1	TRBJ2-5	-	CSAPRTGFETQYF	TGCAGCGCCCCGAGAACAGGGTTTGAGACCCAGTACTTC